This T cell receptor beta chain was found in a study of shared clonotypes between healthy human individuals. CDR1 and CDR2 from the germline V gene are SGHKS and YYEKEE (reference sequence). The CDR3 length is 15 residues. V was cut by 2 bases and J by 4 bases, with 14 bases left in between. Data came from immunoSEQ multiplex PCR; TCRdb stores just in-frame clones and leaves some out. The data hold some 500,000 clones, with approximately 95% observed a single time. The sequencing input was naive CD4+ T cells sorted from blood. The subset here: CD45RA+ positively selected. This chain links TRBV5-5 with TRBJ2-3; D may be TRBD2 (6 bases). The TCR originated in a woman aged 30 to 39 in good health. The CDR3 DNA reads TGTGCCAGCAGCTTTTACGGGGACTTGGCAGATACGCAGTATTTT. Protein sequence: CASSFYGDLADTQYF.